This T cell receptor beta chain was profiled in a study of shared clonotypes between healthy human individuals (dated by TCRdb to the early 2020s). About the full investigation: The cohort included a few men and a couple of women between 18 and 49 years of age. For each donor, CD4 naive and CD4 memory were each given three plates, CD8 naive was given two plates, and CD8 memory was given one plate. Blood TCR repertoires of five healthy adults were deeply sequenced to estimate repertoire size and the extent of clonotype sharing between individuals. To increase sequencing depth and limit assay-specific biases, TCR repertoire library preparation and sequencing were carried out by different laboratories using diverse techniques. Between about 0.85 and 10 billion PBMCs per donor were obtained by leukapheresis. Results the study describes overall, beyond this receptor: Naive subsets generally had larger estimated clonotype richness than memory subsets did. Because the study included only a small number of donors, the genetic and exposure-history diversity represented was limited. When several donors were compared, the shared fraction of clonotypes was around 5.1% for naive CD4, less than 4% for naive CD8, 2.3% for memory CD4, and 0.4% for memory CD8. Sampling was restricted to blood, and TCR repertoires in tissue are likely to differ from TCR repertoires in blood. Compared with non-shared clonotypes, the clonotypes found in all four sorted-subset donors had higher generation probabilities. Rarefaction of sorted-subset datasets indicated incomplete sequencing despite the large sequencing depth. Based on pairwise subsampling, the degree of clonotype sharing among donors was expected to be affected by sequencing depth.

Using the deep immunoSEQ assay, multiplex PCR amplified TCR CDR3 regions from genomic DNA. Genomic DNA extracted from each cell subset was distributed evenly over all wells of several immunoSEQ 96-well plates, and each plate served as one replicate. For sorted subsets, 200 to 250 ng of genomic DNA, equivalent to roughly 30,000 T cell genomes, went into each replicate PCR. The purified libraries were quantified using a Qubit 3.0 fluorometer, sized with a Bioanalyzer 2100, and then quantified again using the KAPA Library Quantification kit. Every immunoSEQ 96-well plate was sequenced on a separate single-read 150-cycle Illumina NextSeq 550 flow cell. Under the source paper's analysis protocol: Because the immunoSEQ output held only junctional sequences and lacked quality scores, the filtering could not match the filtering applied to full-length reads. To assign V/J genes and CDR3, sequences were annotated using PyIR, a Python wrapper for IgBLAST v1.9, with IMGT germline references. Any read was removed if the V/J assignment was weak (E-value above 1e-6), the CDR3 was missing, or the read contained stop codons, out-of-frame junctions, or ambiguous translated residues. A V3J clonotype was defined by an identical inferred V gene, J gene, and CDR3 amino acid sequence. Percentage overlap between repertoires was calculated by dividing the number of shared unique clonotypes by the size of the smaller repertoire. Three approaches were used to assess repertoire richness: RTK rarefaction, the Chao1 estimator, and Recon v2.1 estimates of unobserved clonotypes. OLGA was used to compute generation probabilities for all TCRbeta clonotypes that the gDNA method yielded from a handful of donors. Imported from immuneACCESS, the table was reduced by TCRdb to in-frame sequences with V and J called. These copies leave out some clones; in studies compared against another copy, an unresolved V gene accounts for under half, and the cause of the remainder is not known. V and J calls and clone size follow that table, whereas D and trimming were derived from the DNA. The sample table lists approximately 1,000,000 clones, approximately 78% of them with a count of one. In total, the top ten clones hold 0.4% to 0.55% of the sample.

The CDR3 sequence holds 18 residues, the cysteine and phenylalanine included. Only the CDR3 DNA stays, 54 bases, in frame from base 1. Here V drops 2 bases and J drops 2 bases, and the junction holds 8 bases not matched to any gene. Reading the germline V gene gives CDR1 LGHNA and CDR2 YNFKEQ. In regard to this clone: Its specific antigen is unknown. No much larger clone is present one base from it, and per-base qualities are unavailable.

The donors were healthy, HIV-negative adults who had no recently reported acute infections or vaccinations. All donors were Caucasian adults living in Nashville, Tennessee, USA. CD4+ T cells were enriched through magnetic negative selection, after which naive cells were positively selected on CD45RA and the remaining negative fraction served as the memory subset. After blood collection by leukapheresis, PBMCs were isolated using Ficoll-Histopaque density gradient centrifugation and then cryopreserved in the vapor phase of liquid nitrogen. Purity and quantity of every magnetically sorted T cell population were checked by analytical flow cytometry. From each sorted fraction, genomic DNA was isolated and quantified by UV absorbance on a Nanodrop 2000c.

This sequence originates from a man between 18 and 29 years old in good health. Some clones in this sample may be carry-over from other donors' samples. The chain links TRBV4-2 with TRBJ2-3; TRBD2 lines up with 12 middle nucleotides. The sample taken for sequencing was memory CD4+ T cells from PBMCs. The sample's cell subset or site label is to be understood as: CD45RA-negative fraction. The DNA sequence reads TGTGCCAGCAGCCAACCCGGGACTAGCGGGCCTGACACAGATACGCAGTATTTT. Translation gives CASSQPGTSGPDTDTQYF.